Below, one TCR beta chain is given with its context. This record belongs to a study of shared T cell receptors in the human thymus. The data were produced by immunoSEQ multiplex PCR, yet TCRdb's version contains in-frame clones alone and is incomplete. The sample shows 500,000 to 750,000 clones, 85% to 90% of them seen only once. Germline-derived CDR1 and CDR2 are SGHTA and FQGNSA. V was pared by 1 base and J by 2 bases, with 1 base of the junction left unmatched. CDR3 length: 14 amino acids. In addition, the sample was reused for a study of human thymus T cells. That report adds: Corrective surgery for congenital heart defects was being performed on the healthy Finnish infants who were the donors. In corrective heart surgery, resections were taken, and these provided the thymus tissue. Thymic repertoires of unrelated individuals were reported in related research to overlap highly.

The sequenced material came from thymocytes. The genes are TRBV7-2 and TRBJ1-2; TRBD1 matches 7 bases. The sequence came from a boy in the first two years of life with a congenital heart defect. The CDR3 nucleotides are TGTGCCAGCAGCTTAGAGACAGGGAACTATGGCTACACCTTC. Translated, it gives CASSLETGNYGYTF.